Sequencing of this T cell receptor beta chain was carried out in a study of cytomegalovirus exposure and HLA in healthy donors. Study-level background: Most donors, around 81% of a few hundred genotyped, fell in the Caucasian-associated ancestry cluster. Whole-study results and caveats: Later analysis reportedly placed an Asian-associated ancestry cluster below the roughly 690-donor mean in N-insertions. The study listed roughly 160 cytomegalovirus-associated TCR beta chains. More clonal expansion characterized HLA-associated TCR beta chains than equally common others in a later analysis.

In the PCR, 60 Vbeta and 13 Jbeta primers were used. TCRdb's table, derived via immunoSEQ multiplex PCR, lists solely in-frame clones and lacks some. This sample has some 99,000 clones, with approximately 71% found just once. The CDR3 has 15 residues. The V end was cut by 4 bases, the J end by 2 bases, with 13 bases between. In germline, CDR1 is MNHNS, CDR2 SASEGT. About this clone: Its antigen is as yet unknown.

Sequencing was done on a sample of PBMCs. The chain recombines TRBV6-1 with TRBJ2-3, with D maybe TRBD1 (6 bases). This TCR came from a female donor in good health and CMV-seronegative. Here the CDR3 reads CASSGQVDHTDTQYF. As DNA, the CDR3 is TGTGCCAGCAGTGGACAGGTAGATCACACAGATACGCAGTATTTT.